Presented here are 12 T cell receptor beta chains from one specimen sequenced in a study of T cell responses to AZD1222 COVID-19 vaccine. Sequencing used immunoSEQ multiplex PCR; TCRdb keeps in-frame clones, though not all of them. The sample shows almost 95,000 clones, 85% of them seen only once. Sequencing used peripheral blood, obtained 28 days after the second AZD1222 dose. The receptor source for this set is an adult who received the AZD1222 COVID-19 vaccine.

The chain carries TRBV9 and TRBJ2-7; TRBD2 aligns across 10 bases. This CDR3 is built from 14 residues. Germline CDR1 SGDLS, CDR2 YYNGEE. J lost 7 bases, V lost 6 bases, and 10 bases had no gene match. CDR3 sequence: CASTSGLAGAEQYF. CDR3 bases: TGTGCCAGCACGTCAGGGCTAGCGGGAGCGGAGCAGTACTTC.

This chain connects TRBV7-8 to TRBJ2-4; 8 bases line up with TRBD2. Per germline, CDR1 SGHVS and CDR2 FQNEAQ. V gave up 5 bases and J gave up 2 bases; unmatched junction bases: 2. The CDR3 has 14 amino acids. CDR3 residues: CASSGLATKNIQYF. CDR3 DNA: TGTGCCAGCAGCGGACTAGCTACCAAAAACATTCAGTACTTC.

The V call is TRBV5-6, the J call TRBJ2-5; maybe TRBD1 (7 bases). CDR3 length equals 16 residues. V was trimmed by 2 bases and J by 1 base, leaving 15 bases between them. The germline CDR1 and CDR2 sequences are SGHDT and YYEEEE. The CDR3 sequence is CASSFPPGGIQETQYF. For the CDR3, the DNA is TGTGCCAGCAGCTTCCCTCCAGGGGGGATCCAAGAGACCCAGTACTTC.

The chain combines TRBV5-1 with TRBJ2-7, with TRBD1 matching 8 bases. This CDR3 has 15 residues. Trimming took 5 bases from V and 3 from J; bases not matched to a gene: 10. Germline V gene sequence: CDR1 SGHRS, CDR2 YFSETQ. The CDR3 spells CASSSRQGIYYEQYF. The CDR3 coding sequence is TGCGCCAGCAGTTCGCGACAGGGGATATACTACGAGCAGTACTTC.

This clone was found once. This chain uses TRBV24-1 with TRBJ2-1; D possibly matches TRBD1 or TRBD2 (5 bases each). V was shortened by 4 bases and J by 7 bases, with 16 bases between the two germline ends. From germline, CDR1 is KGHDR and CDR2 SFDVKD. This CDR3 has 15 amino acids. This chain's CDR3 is CATSDTGIRQNEQFF. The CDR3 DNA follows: TGTGCCACCAGTGACACCGGGATAAGACAGAATGAGCAGTTCTTC.

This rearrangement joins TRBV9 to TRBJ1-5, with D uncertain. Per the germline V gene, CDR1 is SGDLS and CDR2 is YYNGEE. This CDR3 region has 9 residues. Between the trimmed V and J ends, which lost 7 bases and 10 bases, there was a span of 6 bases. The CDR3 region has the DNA TGTGCCAGCGGATTCCCCCAGCATTTT. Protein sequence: CASGFPQHF.

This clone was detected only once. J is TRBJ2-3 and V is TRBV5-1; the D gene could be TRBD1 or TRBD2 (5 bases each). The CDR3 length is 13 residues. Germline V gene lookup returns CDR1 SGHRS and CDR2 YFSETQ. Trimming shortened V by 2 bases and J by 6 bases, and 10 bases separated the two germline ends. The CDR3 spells CASSFWGRDTQYF. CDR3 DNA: TGCGCCAGCAGCTTCTGGGGACGCGATACGCAGTATTTT. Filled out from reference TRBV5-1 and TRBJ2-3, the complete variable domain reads KAGVTQTPRYLIKTRGQQVTLSCSPISGHRSVSWYQQTPGQGLQFLFEYFSETQRNKGNFPGRFSGRQFSNSRSEMNVSTLELGDSALYLCASSFWGRDTQYFGPGTRLTVL.

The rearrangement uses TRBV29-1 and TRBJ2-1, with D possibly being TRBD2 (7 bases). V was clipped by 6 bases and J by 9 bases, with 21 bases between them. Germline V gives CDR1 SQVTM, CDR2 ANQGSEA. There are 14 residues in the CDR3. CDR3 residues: CSVGEGGGLGEQFF. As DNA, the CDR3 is TGCAGCGTGGGAGAGGGGGGAGGGCTAGGTGAGCAGTTCTTC.

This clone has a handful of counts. The CDR3 DNA reads as TGTGCCAGCAGTAAACTCCAAACCCATCGGGGCAGGGGCAAAAACATTCAGTACTTC. Translating it yields CASSKLQTHRGRGKNIQYF. This sequence joins TRBV11-2 and TRBJ2-4, with D perhaps matching TRBD1 (6 bases). V shed 6 bases and J shed 3 bases, with 27 bases lying between them. In germline, CDR1 is SGHAT, CDR2 FQNNGV. The CDR3 has 19 amino acids. Full variable domain (outside the CDR3, taken from reference TRBV11-2 and TRBJ2-4): EAGVAQSPRYKIIEKRQSVAFWCNPISGHATLYWYQQILGQGPKLLIQFQNNGVVDDSQLPKDRFSAERLKGVDSTLKIQPAKLEDSAVYLCASSKLQTHRGRGKNIQYFGAGTRLSVL.

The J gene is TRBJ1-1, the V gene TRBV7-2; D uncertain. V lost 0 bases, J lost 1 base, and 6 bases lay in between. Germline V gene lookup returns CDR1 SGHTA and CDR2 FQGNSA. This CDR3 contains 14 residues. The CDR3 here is CASSLALGNTEAFF. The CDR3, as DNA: TGTGCCAGCAGCTTAGCGTTGGGGAACACTGAAGCTTTCTTT.

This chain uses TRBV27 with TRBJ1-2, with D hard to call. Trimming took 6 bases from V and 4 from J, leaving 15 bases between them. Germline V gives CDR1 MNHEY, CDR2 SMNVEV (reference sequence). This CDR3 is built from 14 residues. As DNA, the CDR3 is TGTGCCAGCAGCTTGGACGGAGATTTCTATGGCTACACCTTC. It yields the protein CASSLDGDFYGYTF.

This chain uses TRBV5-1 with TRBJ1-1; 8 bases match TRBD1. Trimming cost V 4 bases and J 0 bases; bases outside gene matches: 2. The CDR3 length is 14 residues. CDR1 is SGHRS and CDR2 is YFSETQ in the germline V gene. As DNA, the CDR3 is TGCGCCAGCAGCACAGGGGGTCTGAACACTGAAGCTTTCTTT. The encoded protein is CASSTGGLNTEAFF.